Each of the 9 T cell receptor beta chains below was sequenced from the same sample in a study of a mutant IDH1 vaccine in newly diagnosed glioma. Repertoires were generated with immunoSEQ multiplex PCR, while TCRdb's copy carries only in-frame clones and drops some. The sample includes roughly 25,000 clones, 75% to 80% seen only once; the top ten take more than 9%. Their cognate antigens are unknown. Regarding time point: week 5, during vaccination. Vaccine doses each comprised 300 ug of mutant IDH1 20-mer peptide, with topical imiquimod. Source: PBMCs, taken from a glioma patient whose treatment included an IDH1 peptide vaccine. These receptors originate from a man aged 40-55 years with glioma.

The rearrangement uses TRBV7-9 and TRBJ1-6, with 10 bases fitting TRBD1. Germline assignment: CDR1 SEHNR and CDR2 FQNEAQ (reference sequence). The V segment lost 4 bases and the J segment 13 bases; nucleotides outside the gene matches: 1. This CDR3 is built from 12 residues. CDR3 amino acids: CASSSDRGPLHF. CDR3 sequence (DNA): TGTGCCAGCAGCTCGGACAGGGGGCCCCTCCACTTT.

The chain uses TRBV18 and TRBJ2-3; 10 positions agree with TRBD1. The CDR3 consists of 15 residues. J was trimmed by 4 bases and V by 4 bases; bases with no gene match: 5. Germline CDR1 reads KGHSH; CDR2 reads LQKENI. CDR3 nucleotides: TGTGCCAGCTCACAAGACAGGGGGCTAGCAGATACGCAGTATTTT. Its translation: CASSQDRGLADTQYF.

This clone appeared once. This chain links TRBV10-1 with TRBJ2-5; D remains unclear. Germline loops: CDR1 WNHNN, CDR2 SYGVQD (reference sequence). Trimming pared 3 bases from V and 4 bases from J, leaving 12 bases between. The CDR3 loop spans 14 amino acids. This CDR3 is CASSDSGGAETQYF. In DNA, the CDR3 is TGCGCCAGCAGTGATTCCGGTGGAGCAGAGACCCAGTACTTC.

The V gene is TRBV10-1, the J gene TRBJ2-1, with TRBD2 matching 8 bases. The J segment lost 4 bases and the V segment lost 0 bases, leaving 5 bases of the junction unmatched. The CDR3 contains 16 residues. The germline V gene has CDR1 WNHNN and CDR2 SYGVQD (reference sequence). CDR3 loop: CASSESISGTYNEQFF. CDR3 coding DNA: TGCGCCAGCAGTGAGTCGATTAGCGGGACATACAATGAGCAGTTCTTC.

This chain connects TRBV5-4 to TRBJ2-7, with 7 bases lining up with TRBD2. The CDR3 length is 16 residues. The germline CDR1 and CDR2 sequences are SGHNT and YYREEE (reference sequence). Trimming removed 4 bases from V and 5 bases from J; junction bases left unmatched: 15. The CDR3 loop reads CASSPLSGYPFDEQYF. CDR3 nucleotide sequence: TGTGCCAGCAGCCCCCTTAGCGGGTATCCTTTCGACGAGCAGTACTTC.

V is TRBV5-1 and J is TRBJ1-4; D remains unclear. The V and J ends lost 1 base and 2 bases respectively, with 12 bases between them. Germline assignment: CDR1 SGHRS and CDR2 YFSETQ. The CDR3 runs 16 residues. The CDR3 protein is CASSLSYGSTNEKLFF. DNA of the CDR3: TGCGCCAGCAGCTTGTCATATGGGTCGACTAATGAAAAACTGTTTTTT.

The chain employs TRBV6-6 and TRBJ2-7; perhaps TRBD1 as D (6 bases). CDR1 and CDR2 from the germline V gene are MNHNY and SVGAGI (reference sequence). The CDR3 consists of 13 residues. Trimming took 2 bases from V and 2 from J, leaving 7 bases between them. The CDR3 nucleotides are TGTGCCAGCAGTTACGGGACAACCTACGAGCAGTACTTC. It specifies CASSYGTTYEQYF.

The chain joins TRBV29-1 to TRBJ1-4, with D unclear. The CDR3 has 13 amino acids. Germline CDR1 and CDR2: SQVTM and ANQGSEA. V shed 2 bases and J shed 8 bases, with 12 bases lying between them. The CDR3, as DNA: TGCAGCGTTGAACTAGAGACAAAGGAAAAACTGTTTTTT. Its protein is CSVELETKEKLFF.

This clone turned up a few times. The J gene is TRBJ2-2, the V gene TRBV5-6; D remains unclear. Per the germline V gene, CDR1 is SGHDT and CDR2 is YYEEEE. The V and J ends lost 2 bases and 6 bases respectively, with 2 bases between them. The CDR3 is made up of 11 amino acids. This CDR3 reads CASSFSGELFF. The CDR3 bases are TGTGCCAGCAGCTTTTCCGGGGAGCTGTTTTTT.